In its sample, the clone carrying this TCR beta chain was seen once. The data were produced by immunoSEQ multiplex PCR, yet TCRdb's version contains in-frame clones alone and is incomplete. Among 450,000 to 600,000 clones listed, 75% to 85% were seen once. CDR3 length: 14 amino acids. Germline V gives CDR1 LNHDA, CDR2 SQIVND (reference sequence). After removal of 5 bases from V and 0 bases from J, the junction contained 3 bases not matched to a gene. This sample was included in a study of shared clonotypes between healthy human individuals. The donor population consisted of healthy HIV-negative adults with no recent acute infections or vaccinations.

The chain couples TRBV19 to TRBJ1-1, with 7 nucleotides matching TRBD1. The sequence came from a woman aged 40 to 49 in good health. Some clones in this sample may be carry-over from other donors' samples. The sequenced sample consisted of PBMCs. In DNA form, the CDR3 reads TGTGCCAGTAGTGTTACAGGGGTGAACACTGAAGCTTTCTTT. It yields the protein CASSVTGVNTEAFF.